This is a list of T cell receptor beta chains from one sample in a study of shared clonotypes between healthy human individuals. Some clones are missing from TCRdb's copy, which holds only in-frame ones; the method was immunoSEQ multiplex PCR. The sample holds some 200,000 clones, 65% to 70% seen once. The specimen sequenced was memory CD4+ T cells sorted from blood. Receptor source: a man in his thirties or forties in good health. Each CDR3 is given with its conserved first and last residue. A D gene is named only where the DNA matches it firmly. Expanded clones get a size class; other rows say once, few or many, or leave the size out.

J: TRBJ2-1
V: TRBV6-1
size: many
D: NA
CDR3: CASSVRAGYEQFF
DNA: TGTGCCAGCAGTGTCCGGGCGGGGTATGAGCAGTTCTTC

J: TRBJ2-2
V: TRBV15
size: NA
D: NA
CDR3: CATSRDFGGTGELFF
DNA: TGTGCCACCAGCAGAGATTTTGGGGGCACCGGGGAGCTGTTTTTT

J: TRBJ2-5
V: TRBV11-2
size: NA
D: NA
CDR3: CASSHRLHQVAETQYF
DNA: TGTGCCAGCAGCCACCGGCTACACCAGGTAGCAGAGACCCAGTACTTC

J: TRBJ1-5
V: TRBV7-2
size: once
D: NA
CDR3: CASSTKVDSNQPQHF
DNA: TGTGCCAGCAGCACCAAAGTGGATAGCAATCAGCCCCAGCATTTT

J: TRBJ1-5
V: TRBV6-1
size: NA
D: NA
CDR3: CASCRHRSNQPQHF
DNA: TGTGCCAGCTGTAGACATCGGAGCAATCAGCCCCAGCATTTT

J: TRBJ2-3
V: TRBV29-1
size: NA
D: NA
CDR3: CSAPVEARTDTQYF
DNA: TGCAGCGCCCCGGTGGAGGCGCGCACAGATACGCAGTATTTT

J: TRBJ2-6
V: TRBV7-9
size: NA
D: NA
CDR3: CASSTTSGSGANVLTF
DNA: TGTGCCAGCAGCACGACTTCGGGATCTGGGGCCAACGTCCTGACTTTC

J: TRBJ2-1
V: TRBV7-3
size: NA
D: NA
CDR3: CASTRDRTSANEQFF
DNA: TGTGCCAGCACCAGGGACCGAACGAGTGCCAATGAGCAGTTCTTC

J: TRBJ2-2
V: TRBV18
size: NA
D: NA
CDR3: CASSPRPVFNTGELFF
DNA: TGTGCCAGCTCACCTAGGCCGGTTTTTAACACCGGGGAGCTGTTTTTT

J: TRBJ2-7
V: TRBV5-4
size: NA
D: NA
CDR3: CASSSPRDGPSYEQYF
DNA: TGTGCCAGCAGCTCACCGAGGGACGGACCCTCCTACGAGCAGTACTTC

J: TRBJ1-2
V: TRBV2
size: NA
D: NA
CDR3: CASSRSGYGYTF
DNA: TGTGCCAGCAGTAGATCAGGCTATGGCTACACCTTC

J: TRBJ1-3
V: TRBV10-3
size: NA
D: NA
CDR3: CAIRDRASGNTIYF
DNA: TGTGCCATCAGAGACAGAGCCTCTGGAAACACCATATATTTT

J: TRBJ2-2
V: TRBV11-2
size: NA
D: NA
CDR3: CASRPGGGTNTGELFF
DNA: TGTGCCAGCAGACCAGGAGGGGGGACGAACACCGGGGAGCTGTTTTTT

J: TRBJ1-3
V: TRBV7-9
size: few
D: NA
CDR3: CASSLDPVAGNTIYF
DNA: TGTGCCAGCAGCTTAGACCCGGTTGCCGGGAACACCATATATTTT

J: TRBJ1-2
V: TRBV6-5
size: once
D: NA
CDR3: CASSYSGVSYGYTF
DNA: TGTGCCAGCAGTTACTCGGGGGTGTCCTATGGCTACACCTTC

J: TRBJ2-1
V: TRBV7-8
size: NA
D: NA
CDR3: CASSLAYGQNEQFF
DNA: TGTGCCAGCAGCTTAGCGTATGGTCAAAATGAGCAGTTCTTC

J: TRBJ2-5
V: TRBV5-1
size: NA
D: TRBD2
CDR3: CASSTSGRPQETQYF
DNA: TGCGCCAGCAGCACTAGCGGGAGGCCCCAAGAGACCCAGTACTTC

J: TRBJ2-2
V: TRBV5-4
size: NA
D: NA
CDR3: CASSLGPEPNTGELFF
DNA: TGTGCCAGCAGCTTGGGTCCGGAACCTAACACCGGGGAGCTGTTTTTT

J: TRBJ2-7
V: TRBV7-8
size: few
D: NA
CDR3: CASSSILASEQYF
DNA: TGTGCCAGCAGCTCTATCCTAGCGAGCGAGCAGTACTTC

J: TRBJ2-7
V: TRBV5-1
size: NA
D: TRBD1
CDR3: CASSLLTTGTGGYEQYF
DNA: TGCGCCAGCAGCTTACTAACTACCGGGACAGGGGGCTACGAGCAGTACTTC

J: TRBJ2-6
V: TRBV25-1
size: few
D: NA
CDR3: CASSEFPGANVLTF
DNA: TGTGCCAGCAGTGAGTTCCCTGGGGCCAACGTCCTGACTTTC

J: TRBJ2-5
V: TRBV5-1
size: once
D: TRBD2
CDR3: CASRPGGEETQYF
DNA: TGCGCCAGCAGACCCGGGGGGGAAGAGACCCAGTACTTC

J: TRBJ2-3
V: TRBV5-4
size: NA
D: NA
CDR3: CASSSIAESTDTQYF
DNA: TGTGCCAGCAGCTCCATAGCGGAGAGCACAGATACGCAGTATTTT

J: TRBJ1-2
V: TRBV19
size: NA
D: TRBD1
CDR3: CASRGQFYGYTF
DNA: TGTGCCAGTAGGGGACAGTTCTATGGCTACACCTTC

J: TRBJ2-3
V: TRBV5-1
size: few
D: NA
CDR3: CASSLFGAGVVDTQYF
DNA: NA

J: TRBJ2-7
V: TRBV12-5
size: NA
D: TRBD1
CDR3: CASGRDREKVYEQYF
DNA: TGTGCTAGTGGTCGGGACAGGGAGAAAGTCTACGAGCAGTACTTC

J: TRBJ2-3
V: TRBV7-2
size: once
D: TRBD2
CDR3: CASSLVAGGTDTQYF
DNA: TGTGCCAGCAGCTTAGTAGCGGGTGGCACAGATACGCAGTATTTT

J: TRBJ2-7
V: TRBV19
size: NA
D: NA
CDR3: CASRDLYEQYF
DNA: TGTGCCAGTCGGGATCTTTACGAGCAGTACTTC